This T cell receptor (beta chain) was retrieved from a study of regulatory and conventional T cells in breast cancer (dated by TCRdb to between 2015 and 2017). The V and J ends are trimmed by 3 bases and 7 bases, leaving 13 bases between them. The germline V gene (reference sequence) sets CDR1 to DFQATT and CDR2 to SNEGSKA. From its cysteine to its phenylalanine, the CDR3 spans 13 amino acids. The retained sequence is limited to the CDR3, 39 bases, with the frame set at the first base. Library construction relied on PCR. Sequencing relied on a 454 GS FLX Titanium. TCRdb reworked the public reads: Q25 trimming with fastp, MiXCR clone assembly, productive beta chains retained. A single entry per CDR3 protein holds the most common genes and DNA from its merged rows. A total of more than 1,200 distinct CDR3 sequences appear in this sample, approximately 70% of them only once. The ten top clones hold roughly 5% of the sample.

Worth noting for this clonotype: Its binding antigen is unknown. No much larger clonotype is one base removed from it; base qualities were not supplied.

The sequencing sample was made of regulatory T cells from blood. This receptor was taken from a female donor in good health. Recombination connected TRBV20-1 to TRBJ1-5; tentative D gene TRBD1, with 5 bases matching. CDR3 sequence: CSASIRELQPQHF. The nucleotide sequence reads as follows: TGCAGTGCTAGCATCAGGGAACTGCAGCCCCAGCATTTT.